This TCR beta chain was sequenced for a study of cytomegalovirus exposure and HLA in healthy donors. General study points: Later examination showed HLA-associated TCR beta chains had greater clonal expansion than equally common others. Certain sequence variants were highly shared and formed a cluster, and this cluster was likely a sequencing artifact.

This clone showed up just once. The antigen is undetermined. Germline CDR1 SGHDT, CDR2 YYEEEE. The CDR3 sequence is 16 residues long. V was trimmed by 7 bases and J by 2 bases, leaving 22 bases between them. PCR amplification relied on 60 Vbeta primers (plus 13 Jbeta primers). The data were produced by immunoSEQ multiplex PCR, yet TCRdb's version contains in-frame clones alone and is incomplete. This sample has 150,000 to 200,000 clones, with approximately 80% found just once. The sequence came from a woman aged 25 to 39 in good health and CMV-seronegative. The sequencing sample was made of PBMCs. The chain combines TRBV5-6 with TRBJ2-7; perhaps TRBD2 as D (5 bases). CDR3 coding DNA: TGTGCCAGCGGCGCCGGCTTACGGGGATATGCCTACGAGCAGTACTTC. Translated, it gives CASGAGLRGYAYEQYF.